This TCR beta chain was profiled in a study of blood T cell repertoires in COVID-19. Across the study: In each case, the material was cDNA or gDNA derived from T cells, B-cell-depleted T cells, or PBMCs.

Methods used by the authors: Scientists estimated how many nucleated cells there were by amplifying reference gene primers. The protocol was immunoSEQ multiplex PCR, while the TCRdb copy is restricted to in-frame clones and leaves out a portion. The DNA was the basis for D and trimming; V, J and clone size are from that table. The data show around 120,000 clones, roughly 80% seen once. V was clipped by 5 bases and J by 4 bases; unmatched bases: 4. The CDR3 runs 14 residues. Germline CDR1 and CDR2: MNHEY and SMNVEV (reference sequence). The chain combines TRBV27 with TRBJ1-1, with 10 bases fitting TRBD1. The sequence came from a man aged 70-80 years with active or convalescent COVID-19. The source material was peripheral blood. CDR3 amino acids: CASSRRDRGTEAFF. Written as DNA, the CDR3 is TGTGCCAGCAGTCGGCGGGACAGGGGCACTGAAGCTTTCTTT.